This entry lists 28 T cell receptor beta chains sequenced from one sample in a study of breast tumors, draining lymph nodes, adjacent tissues. TCRdb reanalysed the multiplex PCR reads using MiXCR and keeps one entry per CDR3 protein. The sample has 150,000 to 200,000 distinct CDR3 sequences, 30% to 35% seen once. Breast cancer patients provided tissue from their axillary draining lymph nodes. Material: axillary lymph node tissue. Source of these receptors: a female donor with breast cancer. Some clones in this sample may be carry-over from other donors' samples.

As to this clonotype: This may be a read error, as it is one base from a much larger clone. V and J are TRBV4-2 and TRBJ2-1, with 12 bases identical to TRBD2. This CDR3 is 19 amino acids long. The germline V gene encodes CDR1 LGHNA and CDR2 YNFKEQ. V was pared by 5 bases and J by 5 bases, with 16 bases of the junction left unmatched. This CDR3 is CASSFQTSGSMGSHNEQFF. CDR3 bases: TGTGCCAGCAGCTTTCAGACTAGCGGGAGTATGGGGTCCCACAATGAGCAGTTCTTC.

This clonotype appeared a few times. This chain uses TRBV7-6 with TRBJ1-1; D not resolved. Germline CDR1 is SGHVS and CDR2 is FNYEAQ. The CDR3 spans 14 residues. V was trimmed by 2 bases and J by 1 base, leaving 8 bases between them. CDR3 residues: CASSLQARNTEAFF. The CDR3 DNA is TGTGCCAGCAGCTTACAGGCCCGGAACACTGAAGCTTTCTTT.

This clonotype was observed a few times. The rearrangement joins TRBV20-1 to TRBJ1-1; no reliable D call. Per the germline V gene, CDR1 is DFQATT and CDR2 is SNEGSKA (reference sequence). The CDR3 is 11 residues long. V was clipped by 5 bases and J by 2 bases, with 6 bases between them. CDR3 amino acids: CSARGNTEAFF. The CDR3 nucleotides are TGCAGTGCTCGAGGTAACACTGAAGCTTTCTTT.

The chain carries TRBV12-3 or TRBV12-4 and TRBJ2-3, with D perhaps TRBD1 or TRBD2 (5 bases each). The V end lost 1 base, the J end lost 4 bases, and 9 bases lay between the germline ends. The CDR3 sequence is 14 residues long. The chain's CDR3 is CASSLGGAPDTQYF. The CDR3 DNA reads as TGTGCCAGCAGTTTAGGAGGGGCCCCAGATACGCAGTATTTT.

Ten or more counts support this clonotype. The rearrangement uses TRBV7-2 and TRBJ2-3; no reliable D call. V lost 1 base to trimming and J lost 4 bases, with 9 bases between them. This CDR3 comprises 14 residues. CDR1 SGHTA and CDR2 FQGNSA come from the germline V gene. CDR3 sequence (DNA): TGTGCCAGCAGCTTAGGTTTGAGCGCAGATACGCAGTATTTT. Translating it yields CASSLGLSADTQYF.

This clonotype has a handful of counts. The CDR3 region has the DNA TGTGCCAGCAGTGAATCGTGGTTCCTTAATGAGCAGTTCTTC. Translation gives CASSESWFLNEQFF. The chain links TRBV6-1 to TRBJ2-1; unclear D gene. The ends were cut back, 2 bases at V and 7 bases at J, with 12 bases in the middle. Germline V gives CDR1 MNHNS, CDR2 SASEGT. The CDR3 is 14 amino acids.

Many counts were recorded for this clonotype. This sequence joins TRBV12-5 and TRBJ2-7, with D tentatively TRBD2 (5 bases). V lost 3 bases to trimming and J lost 1 base, with 7 bases between them. The germline V gene has CDR1 LGHNT and CDR2 FRNRAP. This CDR3 spans 13 amino acids. As DNA, the CDR3 is TGTGCTAGTGGTTTTTGGGAGTCCTACGAGCAGTACTTC. This sequence encodes CASGFWESYEQYF.

The chain links TRBV20-1 to TRBJ1-2; 9 positions agree with TRBD1. CDR1 and CDR2 from the germline V gene are DFQATT and SNEGSKA (reference sequence). The CDR3 covers 13 residues. The V gene end was trimmed by 0 bases and the J gene end by 8 bases; junction bases not matched to a gene: 4. The CDR3 DNA reads TGCAGTGCTAGAGATACTACAGGGGGCGGCTACACCTTC. Residues: CSARDTTGGGYTF.

In regard to this clonotype: Germline is not matched at one junction end, which may reflect a read error. The chain uses TRBV20-1 and TRBJ1-5; D ambiguous. The CDR3 extends over 14 amino acids. Germline V gives CDR1 DFQATT, CDR2 SNEGSKA (reference sequence). CDR3 protein: CGARDRYSNQPQHF. CDR3 sequence (DNA): TGCGGTGCTAGAGACCGATACAGCAATCAGCCCCAGCATTTT.

This clonotype was observed a few times. A much larger clone sits a single nucleotide away, making a read error possible. V gene TRBV20-1 combines with J gene TRBJ2-7; no definite D call. The CDR3 loop spans 12 amino acids. Germline V lookup: CDR1 DFQATT, CDR2 SNEGSKA (reference sequence). The CDR3, as DNA: TGCAGTGCTAGTATCGGCGGCTACGAGCCGTACTTC. It specifies CSASIGGYEPYF.

Comments on this clonotype: One end of the junction does not line up with germline, which may come from a read error. The V gene is TRBV6-1, the J gene TRBJ2-7; D remains unclear. This CDR3 has 17 amino acids. CDR1 is MNHNS, CDR2 SASEGT, per germline. The CDR3: CASSQARRTVSWDEQYF. The CDR3 DNA sequence: TGTGCCAGCAGTCAAGCGCGAAGGACCGTATCATGGGACGAGCAGTACTTC.

The chain recombines TRBV5-5 with TRBJ2-1, with a possible D match to TRBD1 (6 bases). V dropped 7 bases and J dropped 0 bases, with 14 bases sitting between them. Looked up from germline, CDR1 is SGHKS and CDR2 is YYEKEE (reference sequence). The CDR3 runs to 15 residues. CDR3 amino acids: CASFSGTNSYNEQFF. CDR3 nucleotides: TGTGCCAGCTTCTCCGGGACAAACTCCTACAATGAGCAGTTCTTC.

The gene calls are TRBV5-6 and TRBJ2-1; 9 bases line up with TRBD1. Trimming removed 5 bases from V and 9 bases from J; junction bases left unmatched: 15. CDR1 and CDR2 (germline): SGHDT, YYEEEE. The CDR3 spans 16 residues. CDR3 protein: CASSPQGAGEFGEQFF. In DNA form, the CDR3 reads TGTGCCAGCAGTCCACAGGGGGCGGGAGAGTTTGGTGAGCAGTTCTTC.

In this sample, this clonotype turned up many times. The chain employs TRBV3-2 and TRBJ1-2. TRBV3-2 is a pseudogene locus. This CDR3 is 10 amino acids long. CDR3 residues: CASSPGGYTF. In DNA form, the CDR3 reads TGTGCCAGCAGCCCTGGTGGCTACACCTTC.

This clonotype was counted at least ten times. The chain uses TRBV4-1 and TRBJ1-2; 11 nucleotides agree with TRBD1. The CDR3 runs 16 residues. CDR1 is MGHRA and CDR2 is YSYEKL in the germline V gene. V was clipped by 4 bases and J by 8 bases; unmatched bases: 12. The DNA for the CDR3 is TGCGCCAGCAGCCCGGGCAGGACAGGGGGCTTCGGGGGCTACACCTTC. Translation: CASSPGRTGGFGGYTF.

This clonotype was recorded at least ten times. V is TRBV7-9 and J is TRBJ1-5; perhaps TRBD1 as D (6 bases). The CDR3 extends over 13 amino acids. CDR1 and CDR2 (germline): SEHNR, FQNEAQ (reference sequence). Trimming stripped 7 bases from V and 4 bases from J, with 11 bases between. The CDR3 region is CASTPGQNQPQHF. In nucleotides, the CDR3 is TGTGCCAGCACCCCCGGACAGAATCAGCCCCAGCATTTT.

A remark on this clonotype: A much larger clone lies a single base off, so this may be a read error. The CDR3 does not end in the conserved phenylalanine or tryptophan, so this is likely a read error. V gene TRBV5-4 combines with J gene TRBJ2-5; TRBD1 matches 7 bases. The CDR3 extends over 14 amino acids. V was clipped by 3 bases and J by 2 bases; unmatched bases: 4. Germline V gives CDR1 SGHNT, CDR2 YYREEE (reference sequence). Written as DNA, the CDR3 is TGTGCCAGCAGCTCACCGGGACAGCAAGAGACCCAGTACCTC. Translation: CASSSPGQQETQYL.

This clonotype was found many times. A much more abundant neighbour one base away suggests this may be a read error. The chain employs TRBV7-9 and TRBJ2-7; possible D gene TRBD2, 6 bases. The CDR3 is 13 amino acids. Germline V gives CDR1 SEHNR, CDR2 FQNEAQ (reference sequence). The CDR3 protein is CASSLAGGREQHF. CDR3 in DNA: TGTGCCAGCAGCTTAGCGGGGGGTAGGGAGCAGCACTTC.

This clonotype was found many times. The chain couples TRBV7-9 to TRBJ2-1; D remains ambiguous. The germline V and J ends were trimmed by 1 base and 9 bases, with 7 bases remaining between them. Germline-derived CDR1 and CDR2 are SEHNR and FQNEAQ (reference sequence). This CDR3 has 12 amino acids. The CDR3 region has the DNA TGTGCCAGCAGCTTAGTAGCCCTTGAGCAGTTCTTC. It yields the protein CASSLVALEQFF.

The V and J genes are TRBV25-1 and TRBJ2-1; TRBD1 agrees at 10 bases. The CDR3 consists of 16 residues. The V gene end was trimmed by 7 bases and the J gene end by 8 bases; junction bases not matched to a gene: 14. CDR1 and CDR2 from the germline V gene are MGHDK and SYGVNS. The CDR3 DNA sequence: TGTGCCAGCACCTTGACAGGGGGCCCCCCTTACGATGAGCAGTTCTTC. It is translated as CASTLTGGPPYDEQFF.

V and J are TRBV24-1 and TRBJ2-7; 8 bases agree with TRBD1. The CDR3 spans 15 residues. CDR1 and CDR2 from the germline V gene are KGHDR and SFDVKD. V was clipped by 3 bases and J by 5 bases; unmatched bases: 8. The CDR3 sequence: CATSDGQGRFHEQYF. The CDR3, as DNA: TGTGCCACCAGTGATGGACAGGGTCGGTTCCACGAGCAGTACTTC.

V usage is TRBV6-1 and J usage is TRBJ2-7, with 7 bases fitting TRBD1. Germline CDR1 reads MNHNS; CDR2 reads SASEGT. V shed 7 bases, J shed 6 bases, and the junction held 12 bases outside the gene matches. This CDR3 contains 14 residues. The CDR3 loop is CASTLTGDHREQYF. In DNA, the CDR3 is TGTGCCAGCACGCTTACAGGGGATCACCGCGAGCAGTACTTC.

This clonotype was found a few times. This sequence joins TRBV28 and TRBJ1-6; D not resolved. The CDR3 runs to 16 residues. The V and J ends lost 3 bases and 7 bases respectively, with 16 bases between them. CDR1 is MDHEN, CDR2 SYDVKM, per germline. The CDR3 sequence is CASSLYVGRKNSPLHF. The CDR3 DNA follows: TGTGCCAGCAGTTTGTATGTCGGGCGAAAAAATTCACCCCTCCACTTT.

The genes are TRBV29-1 and TRBJ2-7; 7 bases are shared with TRBD1. The V and J ends lost 4 bases and 3 bases, in that order; junction bases with no gene match: 3. The V gene's germline CDR1 is SQVTM and CDR2 ANQGSEA. The length of the CDR3 is 12 residues. Here the CDR3 reads CSVATGNYEQYF. The CDR3 DNA sequence: TGCAGCGTTGCGACAGGGAACTACGAGCAGTACTTC.

The sample holds many counts of this clonotype. The chain couples TRBV2 to TRBJ2-7, with D uncertain. Germline-derived CDR1 and CDR2 are SNHLY and FYNNEI. This CDR3 contains 12 residues. V shed 4 bases and J shed 4 bases, with 8 bases lying between them. CDR3 residues: CASSGSQYEQYF. The DNA of the CDR3 is TGTGCCAGCAGTGGGTCTCAGTACGAGCAGTACTTC.

There are many counts of this clonotype. The rearrangement uses TRBV19 and TRBJ1-5; D might be TRBD1 (5 bases). The CDR3 totals 14 residues. Germline V gene data show CDR1 as LNHDA and CDR2 as SQIVND (reference sequence). V lost 5 bases, J lost 5 bases, and 13 bases lay in between. Here the CDR3 DNA reads TGTGCCAGTAGTGTCACAGGACCCCATCAGCCCCAGCATTTT. As protein: CASSVTGPHQPQHF.

Ten or more counts support this clonotype. This sequence joins TRBV5-5 and TRBJ2-7, with D perhaps TRBD2 (6 bases). V gave up 2 bases and J gave up 0 bases, with 12 bases separating them. The CDR3 length is 15 residues. From germline, CDR1 is SGHKS and CDR2 YYEKEE (reference sequence). The DNA for the CDR3 is TGTGCCAGCAGCTTAGGGCCCGGGAGCTCCTACGAGCAGTACTTC. Amino acid sequence: CASSLGPGSSYEQYF.

This clonotype was counted ten times or more. The junction differs from germline at one of its ends, possibly a read error. This rearrangement joins TRBV9 to TRBJ2-5; D is possibly TRBD2 (6 bases). Germline V gives CDR1 SGDLS, CDR2 YYNGEE. CDR3 length equals 14 residues. Here the CDR3 DNA reads TGTGCCAGCAGCGTTGCCGGGACTGAAGAGACCCAGTCCTTC. The encoded protein is CASSVAGTEETQSF.